The 11 T cell receptor beta chains listed next were all sequenced from one sample in a study of T cell changes during pregnancy in multiple sclerosis. Clones were read by immunoSEQ multiplex PCR, and TCRdb kept only the in-frame ones, dropping some. This repertoire shows approximately 110,000 clones, roughly nine tenths found once; its top ten account for approximately 1.5%. The material sequenced was peripheral blood, taken in the third trimester of pregnancy. All receptors derive from a female donor with multiple sclerosis, enrolled in a pregnancy study.

V is TRBV6-5 and J is TRBJ2-2, with 8 bases fitting TRBD1. The CDR3 covers 15 residues. In germline, CDR1 is MNHEY, CDR2 SVGAGI. V gave up 0 bases and J gave up 13 bases; unmatched junction bases: 10. In DNA, the CDR3 is TGTGCCAGCAGTTACTCGAGACAGGGGCGAGGTGGGCTGTTTTTT. Translation gives CASSYSRQGRGGLFF.

This rearrangement joins TRBV5-1 to TRBJ2-1, with 12 positions matching TRBD2. Germline trimming cut 4 bases from V and 8 bases from J; bases unmatched to any gene: 10. The CDR3 is made up of 16 amino acids. Germline V gene sequence: CDR1 SGHRS, CDR2 YFSETQ. The DNA of the CDR3 is TGCGCCAGCAGCCTGACCCGACTAGCGGGAGTCTATGAGCAGTTCTTC. It encodes CASSLTRLAGVYEQFF.

CDR3 amino acids: CASSRQTGDQSYGYTF. CDR3 DNA: TGCGCCAGCAGCCGCCAGACAGGGGATCAGTCCTATGGCTACACCTTC. The chain employs TRBV4-1 and TRBJ1-2, with 8 nucleotides matching TRBD1. Germline-derived CDR1 and CDR2 are MGHRA and YSYEKL. V was clipped by 4 bases and J by 4 bases; unmatched bases: 11. The CDR3 is 16 amino acids.

This chain links TRBV25-1 with TRBJ1-2; the match to TRBD1 covers 9 bases. Per the germline V gene, CDR1 is MGHDK and CDR2 is SYGVNS. With 5 bases clipped from V and 4 bases from J, the junction kept 2 bases outside the gene matches. CDR3 length: 13 amino acids. The CDR3 nucleotides read TGTGCCAGCAGTAGGACAGGGGTCTATGGCTACACCTTC. This codes for CASSRTGVYGYTF.

The V call is TRBV27, the J call TRBJ1-2, with 9 bases fitting TRBD1. CDR3 length equals 15 residues. CDR1 is MNHEY, CDR2 SMNVEV, per germline (reference sequence). V shed 4 bases and J 7 bases; nucleotides not matched to a gene: 10. CDR3 sequence: CASSSARTGVFGYTF. The CDR3 nucleotides are TGTGCCAGCAGTTCTGCTAGGACAGGGGTCTTTGGCTACACCTTC.

This clone turned up a few times. This sequence joins TRBV7-9 and TRBJ1-1; maybe TRBD1 (5 bases). Germline CDR1 SEHNR, CDR2 FQNEAQ (reference sequence). The CDR3 runs 12 residues. The V end was cut by 7 bases, the J end by 3 bases, with 9 bases between. CDR3: CASNGHDTEAFF. CDR3 sequence (DNA): TGTGCCAGCAACGGACACGACACTGAAGCTTTCTTT.

The gene calls are TRBV2 and TRBJ1-2; no definite D call. CDR1 and CDR2 from the germline V gene are SNHLY and FYNNEI. The CDR3 totals 12 residues. V was pared by 8 bases and J by 4 bases, with 11 bases between. This CDR3 is CASARWSYGYTF. The DNA of the CDR3 is TGTGCCAGCGCCCGGTGGAGCTATGGCTACACCTTC.

The chain recombines TRBV6-5 with TRBJ1-2; maybe TRBD1 (6 bases). The CDR3 covers 13 residues. V was clipped by 6 bases and J by 1 base, with 9 bases between them. Per germline, CDR1 MNHEY and CDR2 SVGAGI. CDR3 in DNA: TGTGCCAGCAGGTTGGACAGTAACTATGGCTACACCTTC. Protein: CASRLDSNYGYTF.

The chain has TRBV9 and TRBJ1-1, with 9 nucleotides matching TRBD1. Germline loops: CDR1 SGDLS, CDR2 YYNGEE. V was clipped by 3 bases and J by 0 bases; unmatched bases: 12. CDR3 length: 18 residues. The CDR3 sequence: CASSGQGQGGGLNTEAFF. The CDR3 coding sequence is TGTGCCAGCAGCGGACAGGGACAGGGCGGGGGTTTGAACACTGAAGCTTTCTTT.

This chain uses TRBV7-6 with TRBJ2-7; 7 bases match TRBD1. From germline, CDR1 is SGHVS and CDR2 FNYEAQ. Trimming at V came to 5 bases and at J to 0 bases, leaving 7 bases not matched to a gene. This CDR3 is built from 15 residues. The chain's CDR3 is CASSRGQAFSYEQYF. CDR3 in DNA: TGTGCCAGCAGCCGCGGACAGGCGTTCTCCTACGAGCAGTACTTC.

This chain connects TRBV27 to TRBJ2-7; 10 bases agree with TRBD1. Germline CDR1 MNHEY, CDR2 SMNVEV (reference sequence). There are 16 residues in the CDR3. Trimming at V came to 3 bases and at J to 2 bases, leaving 7 bases not matched to a gene. The CDR3 DNA is TGTGCCAGCAGTTTTCTCGGGACAGGGGTAGCCTACGAGCAGTACTTC. This codes for CASSFLGTGVAYEQYF.